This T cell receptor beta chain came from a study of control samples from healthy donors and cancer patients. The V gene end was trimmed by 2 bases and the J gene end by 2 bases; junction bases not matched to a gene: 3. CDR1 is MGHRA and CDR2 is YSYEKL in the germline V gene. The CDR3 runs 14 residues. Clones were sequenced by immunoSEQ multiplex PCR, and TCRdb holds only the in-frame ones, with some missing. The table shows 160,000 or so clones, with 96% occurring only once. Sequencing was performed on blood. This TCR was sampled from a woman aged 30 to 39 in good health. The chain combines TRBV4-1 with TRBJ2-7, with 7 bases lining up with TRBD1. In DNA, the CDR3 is TGCGCCAGCAGCCAACAGACAGGGACCTACGAGCAGTACTTC. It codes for CASSQQTGTYEQYF.